The source of this TCR beta chain is a study of technical replicates of blood from several donors. Clones were read by immunoSEQ multiplex PCR, and TCRdb kept only the in-frame ones, dropping some. Altogether around 70,000 clones are present, roughly 93% being singletons, with the ten largest covering 0.2% to 0.3%. With 4 bases removed from V and 0 bases from J, the gap between germline ends came to 10 bases. The CDR3 has 15 residues. Looked up from germline, CDR1 is MGHRA and CDR2 is YSYEKL. The source of this sequence is a human donor in good health. Sequenced: T cells isolated from PBMCs. This chain connects TRBV4-1 to TRBJ2-1; maybe TRBD2 (6 bases). CDR3 region: CASSRGDLSYNEQFF. The CDR3 nucleotides read TGCGCCAGCAGCCGGGGGGATCTCTCCTACAATGAGCAGTTCTTC.